A single sample gave rise to the 7 T cell receptor beta chains below, sequenced in a study of cytomegalovirus exposure and HLA in healthy donors. The PCR ran on 60 Vbeta and 13 Jbeta primers. Clones were sequenced by immunoSEQ multiplex PCR, and TCRdb holds only the in-frame ones, with some missing. The table has 100,000 to 150,000 clones, over 70% seen once. The material sequenced was PBMCs. These receptors were taken from a woman aged 40 to 49 in good health and CMV-seronegative.

This sequence joins TRBV9 and TRBJ1-2; no firm D call. CDR3 size: 14 residues. V lost 0 bases and J 5 bases, leaving 11 bases between the germline ends. Germline V gene lookup returns CDR1 SGDLS and CDR2 YYNGEE. For the CDR3, the DNA is TGTGCCAGCAGCGTAGGGGAGACACGTTATGGCTACACCTTC. Its translation: CASSVGETRYGYTF.

The J gene is TRBJ1-1, the V gene TRBV18; 7 bases are shared with TRBD1. V lost 3 bases, J lost 5 bases, and 9 bases stayed unmatched. CDR3 length: 15 residues. Germline V gene sequence: CDR1 KGHSH, CDR2 LQKENI. CDR3 residues: CASSPERDSQTEAFF. The CDR3 nucleotides are TGTGCCAGCTCACCCGAAAGGGACAGTCAGACTGAAGCTTTCTTT.

The chain has TRBV19 and TRBJ1-2; 7 nucleotides align to TRBD1. Germline lookup yields CDR1 LNHDA and CDR2 SQIVND (reference sequence). This CDR3 region has 14 residues. Germline trimming cut 5 bases from V and 4 bases from J; bases unmatched to any gene: 7. The CDR3 bases are TGTGCCAGTAGTTTGACAGGGAAACTCTATGGCTACACCTTC. Amino acids: CASSLTGKLYGYTF.

J is TRBJ1-6 and V is TRBV18; 9 bases align to TRBD1. The germline gives CDR1 KGHSH, CDR2 LQKENI. Losses at the gene ends were 3 bases for V and 8 bases for J; bases not matched to a gene: 5. The CDR3 is made up of 15 amino acids. DNA of the CDR3: TGTGCCAGCTCACCTTGGGGACAGGGAGATTCACCCCTCCACTTT. It yields the protein CASSPWGQGDSPLHF.

The J gene is TRBJ1-4, the V gene TRBV28; tentatively, D is TRBD1 (5 bases). The CDR3 runs to 15 residues. CDR1 is MDHEN, CDR2 SYDVKM, per germline. Trimming removed 3 bases from V and 7 bases from J, with 15 bases in between. CDR3 sequence reads: CASSFSRGVGEKLFF. The CDR3 DNA follows: TGTGCCAGCAGTTTTTCGCGGGGGGTGGGTGAAAAACTGTTTTTT.

This chain connects TRBV6-4 to TRBJ2-3; TRBD2 might be the D (6 bases). Per germline, CDR1 MRHNA and CDR2 SNTAGT. The CDR3 length is 15 residues. V was trimmed by 2 bases and J by 0 bases, leaving 9 bases between them. The CDR3 loop is CASSDLAGSTDTQYF. The CDR3 nucleotides read TGTGCCAGCAGTGACCTGGCGGGGAGCACAGATACGCAGTATTTT.

Worth noting for this clone: Other DNA variants within this sample encode the same CDR3. This chain connects TRBV5-5 to TRBJ1-1, with no clear D. The CDR3 has 14 amino acids. V shed 1 base and J shed 3 bases, with 10 bases lying between them. CDR1 and CDR2 from the germline V gene are SGHKS and YYEKEE (reference sequence). Here the CDR3 reads CASSLRGWDTEAFF. The CDR3 DNA reads TGTGCCAGCAGCTTGCGAGGTTGGGACACTGAAGCTTTCTTT.